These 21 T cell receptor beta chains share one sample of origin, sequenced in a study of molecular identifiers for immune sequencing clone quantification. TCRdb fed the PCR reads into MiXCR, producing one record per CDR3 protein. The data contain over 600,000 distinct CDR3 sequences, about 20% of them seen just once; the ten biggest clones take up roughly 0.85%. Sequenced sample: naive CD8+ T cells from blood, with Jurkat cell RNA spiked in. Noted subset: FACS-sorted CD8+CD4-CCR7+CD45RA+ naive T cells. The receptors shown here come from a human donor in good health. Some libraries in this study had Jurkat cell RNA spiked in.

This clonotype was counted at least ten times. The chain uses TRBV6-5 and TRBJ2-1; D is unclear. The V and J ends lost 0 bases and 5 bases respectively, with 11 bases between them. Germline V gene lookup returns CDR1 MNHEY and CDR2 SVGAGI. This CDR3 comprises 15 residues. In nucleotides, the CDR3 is TGTGCCAGCAGTTACTCGGTCCCTCCCCACAATGAGCAGTTCTTC. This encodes CASSYSVPPHNEQFF.

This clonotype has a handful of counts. The CDR3 loop is CASSQEGGLAASTDTQYF. The CDR3 DNA reads as TGTGCCAGCAGCCAAGAGGGGGGACTAGCGGCTAGCACAGATACGCAGTATTTT. J is TRBJ2-3 and V is TRBV14, with 11 bases matching TRBD2. V shed 0 bases, J shed 0 bases, and the junction held 5 bases outside the gene matches. Germline V gives CDR1 SGHDN, CDR2 FVKESK. The CDR3 has 18 residues.

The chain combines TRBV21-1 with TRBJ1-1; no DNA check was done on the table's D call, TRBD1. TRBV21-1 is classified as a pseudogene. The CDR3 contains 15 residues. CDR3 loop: CASGPPGPRGTEAFF. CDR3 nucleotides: TGTGCCAGCGGCCCGCCGGGACCCCGTGGCACTGAAGCTTTCTTT.

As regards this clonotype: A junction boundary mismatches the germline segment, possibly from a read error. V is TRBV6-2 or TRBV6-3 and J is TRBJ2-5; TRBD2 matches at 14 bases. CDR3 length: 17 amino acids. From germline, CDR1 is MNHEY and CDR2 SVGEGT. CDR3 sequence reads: CVSSLWTSGGYQETQYF. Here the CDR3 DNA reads TGTGTCAGCAGTTTATGGACTAGCGGGGGGTACCAAGAGACCCAGTACTTC.

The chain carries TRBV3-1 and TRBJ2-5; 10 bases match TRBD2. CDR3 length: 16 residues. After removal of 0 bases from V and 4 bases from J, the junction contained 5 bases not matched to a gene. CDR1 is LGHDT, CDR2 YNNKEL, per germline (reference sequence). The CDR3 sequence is CASSQDLSGGPETQYF. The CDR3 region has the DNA TGTGCCAGCAGCCAAGACCTTAGCGGGGGGCCAGAGACCCAGTACTTC.

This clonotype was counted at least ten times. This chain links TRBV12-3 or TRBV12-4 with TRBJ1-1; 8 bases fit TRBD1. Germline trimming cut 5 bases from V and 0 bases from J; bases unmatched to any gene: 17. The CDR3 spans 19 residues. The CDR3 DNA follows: TGTGCCAGCAGTCTTAGTGGTTCAGACAGGGGTGGGATGAACACTGAAGCTTTCTTT. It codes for CASSLSGSDRGGMNTEAFF.

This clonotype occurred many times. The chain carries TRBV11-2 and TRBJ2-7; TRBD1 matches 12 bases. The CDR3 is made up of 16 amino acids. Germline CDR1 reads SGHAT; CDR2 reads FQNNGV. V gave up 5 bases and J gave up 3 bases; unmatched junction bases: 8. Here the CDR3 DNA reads TGTGCCAGCAGCCCTAGGGACAGGGGGCTGATCTACGAGCAGTACTTC. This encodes CASSPRDRGLIYEQYF.

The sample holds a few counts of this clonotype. The CDR3 DNA is TGTGCCAGCAGTCCTCTGAAGCGGGTTCGGCCCGCGGGTGATACGCAGTATTTT. As protein: CASSPLKRVRPAGDTQYF. This chain joins TRBV27 and TRBJ2-3; D might be TRBD2 (6 bases). The V end lost 5 bases, the J end lost 6 bases, and 27 bases lay between the germline ends. The CDR3 runs 18 residues. Per the germline V gene, CDR1 is MNHEY and CDR2 is SMNVEV (reference sequence).

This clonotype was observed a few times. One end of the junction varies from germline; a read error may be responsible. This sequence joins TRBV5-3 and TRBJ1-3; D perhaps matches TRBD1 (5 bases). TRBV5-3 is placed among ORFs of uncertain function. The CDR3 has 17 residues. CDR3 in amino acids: CASSLAFSMGPGNTIYF. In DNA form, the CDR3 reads TGTGCCAGCAGCTTGGCATTTTCTATGGGGCCTGGAAACACCATATATTTT.

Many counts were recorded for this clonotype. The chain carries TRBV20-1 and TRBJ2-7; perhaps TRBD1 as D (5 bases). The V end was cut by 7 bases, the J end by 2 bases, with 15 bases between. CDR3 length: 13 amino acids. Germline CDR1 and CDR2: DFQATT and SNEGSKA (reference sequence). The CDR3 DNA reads TGCAGTGGAACAGGCACAAATACCTACGAGCAGTACTTC. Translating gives CSGTGTNTYEQYF.

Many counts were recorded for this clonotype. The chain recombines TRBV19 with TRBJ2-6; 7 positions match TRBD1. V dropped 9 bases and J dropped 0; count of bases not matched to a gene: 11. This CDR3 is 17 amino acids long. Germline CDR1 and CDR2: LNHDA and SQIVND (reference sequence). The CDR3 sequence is CAREGAGPNSGANVLTF. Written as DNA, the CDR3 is TGTGCCAGAGAGGGGGCAGGGCCCAACTCTGGGGCCAACGTCCTGACTTTC.

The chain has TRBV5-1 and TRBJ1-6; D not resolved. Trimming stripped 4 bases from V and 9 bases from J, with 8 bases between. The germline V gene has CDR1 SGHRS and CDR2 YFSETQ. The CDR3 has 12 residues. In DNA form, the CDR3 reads TGCGCCAGCAGCAAGACGGGTTCACCCCTCCACTTT. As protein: CASSKTGSPLHF.

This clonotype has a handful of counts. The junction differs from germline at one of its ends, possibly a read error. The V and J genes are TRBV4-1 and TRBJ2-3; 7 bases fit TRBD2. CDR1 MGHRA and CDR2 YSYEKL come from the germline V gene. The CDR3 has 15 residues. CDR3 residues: CVSSQEKREMGTQYF. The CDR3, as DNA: TGCGTCAGCAGCCAAGAAAAGCGGGAAATGGGTACGCAGTATTTT.

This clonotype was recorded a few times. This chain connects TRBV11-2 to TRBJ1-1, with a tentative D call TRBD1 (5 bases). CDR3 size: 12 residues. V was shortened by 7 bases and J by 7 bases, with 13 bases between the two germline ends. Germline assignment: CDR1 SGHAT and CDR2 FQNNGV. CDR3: CASNPSGVEAFF. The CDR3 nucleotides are TGTGCCAGCAACCCCTCGGGGGTTGAAGCTTTCTTT.

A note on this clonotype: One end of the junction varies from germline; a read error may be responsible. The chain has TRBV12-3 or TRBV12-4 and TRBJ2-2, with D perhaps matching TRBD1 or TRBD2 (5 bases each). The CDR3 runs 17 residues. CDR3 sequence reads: CAGRAVTGGPNTGELFF. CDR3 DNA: TGTGCCGGCAGGGCAGTAACTGGGGGTCCGAACACCGGGGAGCTGTTTTTT.

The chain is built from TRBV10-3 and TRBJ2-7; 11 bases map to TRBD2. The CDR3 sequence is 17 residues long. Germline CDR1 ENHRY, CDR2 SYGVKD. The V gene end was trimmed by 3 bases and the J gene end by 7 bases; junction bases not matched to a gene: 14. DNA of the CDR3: TGTGCCATCAGTGAAACTAGCGGGAGCTCCTTTGAGTGGGAGCAGTACTTC. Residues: CAISETSGSSFEWEQYF.

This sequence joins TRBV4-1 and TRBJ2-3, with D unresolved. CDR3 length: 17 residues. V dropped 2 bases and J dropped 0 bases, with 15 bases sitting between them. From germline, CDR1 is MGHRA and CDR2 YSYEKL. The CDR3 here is CASSQSPSAPSTDTQYF. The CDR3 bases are TGCGCCAGCAGCCAAAGTCCCAGCGCCCCTAGCACAGATACGCAGTATTTT.

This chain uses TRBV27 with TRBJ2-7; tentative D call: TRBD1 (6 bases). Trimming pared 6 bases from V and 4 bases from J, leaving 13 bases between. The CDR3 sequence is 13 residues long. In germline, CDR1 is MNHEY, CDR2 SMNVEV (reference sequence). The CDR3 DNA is TGTGCCAGCAGCTATCAGGGGAAATACGAGCAGTACTTC. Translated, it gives CASSYQGKYEQYF.

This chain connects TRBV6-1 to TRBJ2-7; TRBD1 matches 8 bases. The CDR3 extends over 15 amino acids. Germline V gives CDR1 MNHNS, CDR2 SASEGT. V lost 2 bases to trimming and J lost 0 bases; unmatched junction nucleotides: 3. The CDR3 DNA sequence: TGTGCCAGCAGTGAAAGACAGGGGAGCTCCTACGAGCAGTACTTC. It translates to CASSERQGSSYEQYF.

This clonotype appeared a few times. The CDR3 DNA reads TGCAGTGCTAGAGATCATGGAGCGGCGAATTCACCCCTCCACTTT. It specifies CSARDHGAANSPLHF. The chain links TRBV20-1 to TRBJ1-6; D gene uncertain. Trimming removed 0 bases at V and 7 bases at J, with 13 bases between. The CDR3 runs to 15 residues. CDR1 is DFQATT and CDR2 is SNEGSKA in the germline V gene (reference sequence).

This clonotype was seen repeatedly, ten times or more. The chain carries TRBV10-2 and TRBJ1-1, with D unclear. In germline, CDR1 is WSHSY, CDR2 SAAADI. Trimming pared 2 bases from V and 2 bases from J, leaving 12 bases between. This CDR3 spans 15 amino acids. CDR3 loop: CASSEGVGLNTEAFF. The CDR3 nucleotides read TGCGCCAGCAGTGAGGGAGTAGGGCTAAACACTGAAGCTTTCTTT.